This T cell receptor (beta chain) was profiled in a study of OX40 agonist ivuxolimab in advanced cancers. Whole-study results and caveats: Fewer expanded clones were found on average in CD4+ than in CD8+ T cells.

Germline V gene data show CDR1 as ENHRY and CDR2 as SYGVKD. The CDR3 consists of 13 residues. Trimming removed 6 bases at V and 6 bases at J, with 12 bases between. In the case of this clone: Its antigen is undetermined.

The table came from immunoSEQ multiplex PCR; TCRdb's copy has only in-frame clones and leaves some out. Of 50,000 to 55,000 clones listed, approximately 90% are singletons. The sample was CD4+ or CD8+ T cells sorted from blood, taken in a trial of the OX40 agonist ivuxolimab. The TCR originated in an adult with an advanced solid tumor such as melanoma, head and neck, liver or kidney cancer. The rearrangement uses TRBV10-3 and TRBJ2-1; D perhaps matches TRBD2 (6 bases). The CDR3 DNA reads TGTGCCATCAGCGGGACTCAGGGCAATGAGCAGTTCTTC. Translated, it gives CAISGTQGNEQFF.